This record looks at one T cell receptor beta chain sequence and its context. Antigen specificity is unknown. Investigators profiled TCR beta VDJ and CDR3 from genomic DNA template. TCRdb reprocessed the reads via MiXCR and lists one record per CDR3 protein. The table lists about 200,000 distinct CDR3 sequences, roughly 35% of them singletons. CDR3 size: 16 residues. The V gene lost 3 bases and the J gene lost 2 bases, with 17 bases spanning the gap. Germline values: CDR1 SEHNR, CDR2 FQNEAQ (reference sequence). These data originate in a study of CD8+CD57+ T cells in acquired aplastic anemia. Study details: Sorted CD4+ and CD8+ cell DNA averaged approximately 3 ug. Healthy donors averaged about 11 million reads for CD4+ cells. General study results and limits: Patients and controls were found to share approximately 31 CD8+ CDR3 sequences. The CD8+ Simpson's diversity of patients and controls was not significantly different.

This sequence was found in a human donor in good health, serving as a control. The rearrangement uses TRBV7-9 and TRBJ2-7; D may be TRBD1 (5 bases). Sequencing input: sorted CD4+, CD8+, or CD8+CD57+ T cells (not recorded which) from PBMCs. CDR3 nucleotides: TGTGCCAGCAGCTTTCAGGGCGGCAGTCCCACCTACGAGCAGTACTTC. This translates into CASSFQGGSPTYEQYF.